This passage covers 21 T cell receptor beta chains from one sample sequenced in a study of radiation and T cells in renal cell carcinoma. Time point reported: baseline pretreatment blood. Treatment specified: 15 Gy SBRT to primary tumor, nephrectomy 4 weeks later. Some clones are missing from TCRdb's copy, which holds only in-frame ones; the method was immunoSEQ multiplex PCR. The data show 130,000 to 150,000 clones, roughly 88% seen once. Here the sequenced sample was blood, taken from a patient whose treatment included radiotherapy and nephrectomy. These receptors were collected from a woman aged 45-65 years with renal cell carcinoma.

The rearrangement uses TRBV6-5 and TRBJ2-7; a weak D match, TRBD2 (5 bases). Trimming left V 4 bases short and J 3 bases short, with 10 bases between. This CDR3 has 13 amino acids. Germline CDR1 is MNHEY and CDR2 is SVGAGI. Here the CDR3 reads CASSFSGYYEQYF. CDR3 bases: TGTGCCAGCAGTTTTTCGGGGTACTACGAGCAGTACTTC.

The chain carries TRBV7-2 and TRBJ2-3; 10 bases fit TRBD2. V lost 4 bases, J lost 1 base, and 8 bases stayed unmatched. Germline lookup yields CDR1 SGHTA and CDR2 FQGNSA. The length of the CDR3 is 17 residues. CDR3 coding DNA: TGTGCCAGCAGCTGGGCTAGCGGGGGCCGAGGCACAGATACGCAGTATTTT. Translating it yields CASSWASGGRGTDTQYF.

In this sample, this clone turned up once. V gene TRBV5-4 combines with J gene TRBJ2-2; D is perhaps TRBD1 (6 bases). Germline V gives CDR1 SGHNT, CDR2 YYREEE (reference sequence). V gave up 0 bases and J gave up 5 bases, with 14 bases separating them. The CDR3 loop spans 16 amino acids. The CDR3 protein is CASSLDGTTITGELFF. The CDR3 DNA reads TGTGCCAGCAGCTTGGACGGGACAACAATAACCGGGGAGCTGTTTTTT.

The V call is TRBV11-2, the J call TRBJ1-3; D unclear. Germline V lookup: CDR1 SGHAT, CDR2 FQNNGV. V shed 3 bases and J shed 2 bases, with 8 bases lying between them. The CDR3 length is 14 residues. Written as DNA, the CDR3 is TGTGCCAGCAGCTTTTTGGGAACTGGAAACACCATATATTTT. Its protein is CASSFLGTGNTIYF.

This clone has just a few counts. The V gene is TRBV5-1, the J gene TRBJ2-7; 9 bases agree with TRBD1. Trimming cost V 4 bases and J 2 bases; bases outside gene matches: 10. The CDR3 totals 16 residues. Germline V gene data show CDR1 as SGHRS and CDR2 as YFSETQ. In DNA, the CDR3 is TGCGCCAGCAGCGCAAACCCGGGACAGGGACCCTACGAGCAGTACTTC. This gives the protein CASSANPGQGPYEQYF.

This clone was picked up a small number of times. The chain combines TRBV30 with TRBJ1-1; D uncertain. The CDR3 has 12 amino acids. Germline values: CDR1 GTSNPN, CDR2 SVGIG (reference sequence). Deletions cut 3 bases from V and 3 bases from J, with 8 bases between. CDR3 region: CAWRAGDTEAFF. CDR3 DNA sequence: TGTGCCTGGAGGGCCGGGGACACTGAAGCTTTCTTT.

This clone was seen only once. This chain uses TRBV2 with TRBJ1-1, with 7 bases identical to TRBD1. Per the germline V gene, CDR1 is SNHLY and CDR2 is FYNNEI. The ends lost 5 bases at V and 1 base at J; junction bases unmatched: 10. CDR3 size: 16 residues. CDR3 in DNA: TGTGCCAGCAGTTCGGGCACGGGACAGCCGAACACTGAAGCTTTCTTT. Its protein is CASSSGTGQPNTEAFF.

CDR3 in DNA: TGTGCCAGCAGATCAGCCGACAGGGTAGGGACTGAAGCTTTCTTT. Protein: CASRSADRVGTEAFF. This chain connects TRBV6-6 to TRBJ1-1; 7 positions agree with TRBD1. The germline CDR1 and CDR2 sequences are MNHNY and SVGAGI (reference sequence). Trimming took 6 bases from V and 5 from J; bases not matched to a gene: 12. The CDR3 covers 15 residues.

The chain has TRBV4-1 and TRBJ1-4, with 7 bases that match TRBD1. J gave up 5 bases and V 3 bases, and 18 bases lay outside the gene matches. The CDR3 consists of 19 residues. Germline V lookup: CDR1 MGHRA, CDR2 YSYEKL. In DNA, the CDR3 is TGCGCCAGCAGCCAGGATCCGGGACAGAGAGGCCTTATGAATGAAAAACTGTTTTTT. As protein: CASSQDPGQRGLMNEKLFF.

CDR3 region: CASSLVGENSPLHF. The CDR3 bases are TGCGCCAGCAGCTTGGTTGGGGAGAATTCACCCCTCCACTTT. The J gene is TRBJ1-6, the V gene TRBV5-1; D gene ambiguous. This CDR3 region has 14 residues. The V end was cut by 0 bases, the J end by 7 bases, with 8 bases between. The germline V gene encodes CDR1 SGHRS and CDR2 YFSETQ.

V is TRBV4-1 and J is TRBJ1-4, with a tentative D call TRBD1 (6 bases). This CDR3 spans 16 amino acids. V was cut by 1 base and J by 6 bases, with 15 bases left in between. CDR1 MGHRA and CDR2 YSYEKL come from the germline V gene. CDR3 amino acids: CASSQVYAGVYEKLFF. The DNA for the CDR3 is TGCGCCAGCAGCCAAGTTTATGCAGGGGTATATGAAAAACTGTTTTTT.

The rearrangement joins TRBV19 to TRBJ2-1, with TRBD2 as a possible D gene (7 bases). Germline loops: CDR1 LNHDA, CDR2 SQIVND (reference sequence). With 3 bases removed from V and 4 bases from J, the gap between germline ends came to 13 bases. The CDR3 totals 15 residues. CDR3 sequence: CASSILGGGYNEQFF. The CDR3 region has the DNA TGTGCCAGTAGTATTTTAGGGGGAGGGTACAATGAGCAGTTCTTC. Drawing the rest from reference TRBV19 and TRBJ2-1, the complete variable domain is DGGITQSPKYLFRKEGQNVTLSCEQNLNHDAMYWYRQDPGQGLRLIYYSQIVNDFQKGDIAEGYSVSREKKESFPLTVTSAQKNPTAFYLCASSILGGGYNEQFFGPGTRLTVL.

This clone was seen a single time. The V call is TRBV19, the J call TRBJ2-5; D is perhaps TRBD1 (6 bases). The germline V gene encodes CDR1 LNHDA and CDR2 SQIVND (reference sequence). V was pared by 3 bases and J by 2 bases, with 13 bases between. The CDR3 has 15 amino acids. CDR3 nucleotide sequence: TGTGCCAGTAGTATTGGGGGCCTCGCACAAGAGACCCAGTACTTC. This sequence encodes CASSIGGLAQETQYF.

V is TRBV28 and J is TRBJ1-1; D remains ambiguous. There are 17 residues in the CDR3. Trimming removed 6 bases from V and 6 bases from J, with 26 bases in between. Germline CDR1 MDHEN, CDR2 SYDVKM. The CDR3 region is CASSRNWFGPYTPEAFF. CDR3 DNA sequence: TGTGCCAGCAGCAGGAATTGGTTCGGGCCATACACTCCTGAAGCTTTCTTT.

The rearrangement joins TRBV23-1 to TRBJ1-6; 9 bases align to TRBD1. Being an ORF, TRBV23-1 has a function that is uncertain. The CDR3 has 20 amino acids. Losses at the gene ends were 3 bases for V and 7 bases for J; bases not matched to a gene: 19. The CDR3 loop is CASSQITLPQGARTNSPLHF. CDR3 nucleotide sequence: TGCGCCAGCAGTCAGATAACTCTCCCACAGGGGGCGCGTACAAATTCACCCCTCCACTTT.

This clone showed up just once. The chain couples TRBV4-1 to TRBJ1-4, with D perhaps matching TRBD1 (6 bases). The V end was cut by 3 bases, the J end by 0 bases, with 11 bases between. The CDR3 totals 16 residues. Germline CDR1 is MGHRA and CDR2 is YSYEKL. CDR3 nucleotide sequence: TGCGCCAGCAGCCATGGCCAGGGGACAACTAATGAAAAACTGTTTTTT. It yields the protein CASSHGQGTTNEKLFF.

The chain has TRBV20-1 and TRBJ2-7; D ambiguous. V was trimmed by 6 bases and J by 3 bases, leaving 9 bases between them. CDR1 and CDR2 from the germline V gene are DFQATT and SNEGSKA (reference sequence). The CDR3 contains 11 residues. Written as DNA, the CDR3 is TGCAGTGCGCCGGGCGTCTACGAGCAGTACTTC. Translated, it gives CSAPGVYEQYF.

The CDR3: CASRRGQGVSYEQYF. CDR3 DNA sequence: TGTGCCAGCAGGAGGGGACAGGGGGTATCCTACGAGCAGTACTTC. The chain links TRBV6-1 to TRBJ2-7; 11 bases agree with TRBD1. With V trimmed by 6 bases and J by 1 base, 5 bases remained unmatched. The CDR3 extends over 15 amino acids. Germline V gene lookup returns CDR1 MNHNS and CDR2 SASEGT.

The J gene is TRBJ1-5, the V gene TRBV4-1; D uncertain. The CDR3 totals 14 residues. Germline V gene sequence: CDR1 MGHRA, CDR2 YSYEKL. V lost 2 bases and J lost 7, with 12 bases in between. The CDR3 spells CASSQYTERQPQHF. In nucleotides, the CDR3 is TGCGCCAGCAGCCAATACACGGAAAGGCAGCCCCAGCATTTT.

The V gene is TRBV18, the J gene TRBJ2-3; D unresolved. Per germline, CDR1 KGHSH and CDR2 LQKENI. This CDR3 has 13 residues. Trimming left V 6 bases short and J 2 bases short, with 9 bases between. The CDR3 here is CASSPPNTDTQYF. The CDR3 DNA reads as TGTGCCAGCTCCCCCCCGAACACAGATACGCAGTATTTT.

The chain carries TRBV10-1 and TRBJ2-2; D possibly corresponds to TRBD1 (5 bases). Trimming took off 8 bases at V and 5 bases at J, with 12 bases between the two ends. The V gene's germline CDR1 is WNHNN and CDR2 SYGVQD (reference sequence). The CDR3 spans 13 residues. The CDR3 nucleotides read TGCGCCAGCGGGGCAGGCGTAACCGGGGAGCTGTTTTTT. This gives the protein CASGAGVTGELFF.